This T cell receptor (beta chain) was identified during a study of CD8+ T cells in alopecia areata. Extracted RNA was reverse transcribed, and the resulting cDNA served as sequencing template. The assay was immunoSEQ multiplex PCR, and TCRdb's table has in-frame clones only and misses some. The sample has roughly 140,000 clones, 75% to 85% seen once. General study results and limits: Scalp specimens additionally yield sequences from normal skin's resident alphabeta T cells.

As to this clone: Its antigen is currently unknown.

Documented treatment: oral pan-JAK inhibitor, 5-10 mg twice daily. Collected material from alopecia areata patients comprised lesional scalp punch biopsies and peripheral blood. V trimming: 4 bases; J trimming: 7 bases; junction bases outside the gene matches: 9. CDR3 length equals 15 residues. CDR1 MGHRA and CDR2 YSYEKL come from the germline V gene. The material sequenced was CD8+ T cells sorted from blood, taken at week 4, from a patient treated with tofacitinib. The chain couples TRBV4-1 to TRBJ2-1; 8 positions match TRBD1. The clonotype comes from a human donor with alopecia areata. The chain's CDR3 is CASSPRGTGMNEQFF. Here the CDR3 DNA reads TGCGCCAGCAGCCCCCGCGGGACAGGCATGAATGAGCAGTTCTTC.